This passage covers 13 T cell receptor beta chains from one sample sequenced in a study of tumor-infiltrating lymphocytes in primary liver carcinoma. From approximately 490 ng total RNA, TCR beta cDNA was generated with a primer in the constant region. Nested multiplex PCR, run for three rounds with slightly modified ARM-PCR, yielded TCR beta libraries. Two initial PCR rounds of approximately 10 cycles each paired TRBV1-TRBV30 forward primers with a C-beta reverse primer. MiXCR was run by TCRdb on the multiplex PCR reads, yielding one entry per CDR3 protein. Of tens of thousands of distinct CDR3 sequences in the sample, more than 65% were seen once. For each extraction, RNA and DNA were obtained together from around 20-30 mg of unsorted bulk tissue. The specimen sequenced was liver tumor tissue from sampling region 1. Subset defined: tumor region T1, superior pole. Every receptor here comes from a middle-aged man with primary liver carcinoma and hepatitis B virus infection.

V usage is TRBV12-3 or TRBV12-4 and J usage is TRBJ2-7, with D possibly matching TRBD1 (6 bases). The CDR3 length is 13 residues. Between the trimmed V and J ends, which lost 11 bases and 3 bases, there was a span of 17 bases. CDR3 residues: CACTRQEFYEQYF. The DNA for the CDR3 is TGTGCCTGCACCCGACAGGAATTCTACGAGCAGTACTTC.

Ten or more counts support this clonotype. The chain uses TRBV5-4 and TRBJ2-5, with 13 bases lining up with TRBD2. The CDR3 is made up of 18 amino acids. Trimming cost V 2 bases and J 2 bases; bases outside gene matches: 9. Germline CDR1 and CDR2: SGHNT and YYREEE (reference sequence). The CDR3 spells CASSLGLAGVGGQETQYF. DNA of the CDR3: TGTGCCAGCAGCTTAGGACTAGCGGGAGTTGGGGGGCAAGAGACCCAGTACTTC. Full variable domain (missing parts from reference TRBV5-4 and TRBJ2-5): ETGVTQSPTHLIKTRGQQVTLRCSSQSGHNTVSWYQQALGQGPQFIFQYYREEENGRGNFPPRFSGLQFPNYSSELNVNALELDDSALYLCASSLGLAGVGGQETQYFGPGTRLLVL.

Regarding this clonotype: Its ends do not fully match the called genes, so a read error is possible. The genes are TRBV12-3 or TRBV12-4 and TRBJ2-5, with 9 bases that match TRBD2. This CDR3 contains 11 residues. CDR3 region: CASSSRTSAFF. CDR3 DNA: TGTGCCAGCAGTTCGAGGACTAGCGCATTCTTC.

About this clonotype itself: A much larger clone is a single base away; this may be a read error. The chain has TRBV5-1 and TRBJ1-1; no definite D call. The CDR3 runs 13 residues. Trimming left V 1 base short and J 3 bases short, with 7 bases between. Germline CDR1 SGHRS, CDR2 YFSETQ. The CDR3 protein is CASSLTADTEAFF. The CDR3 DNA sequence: TGCGCCAGCAGCTTGACAGCAGACACTGAAGCTTTCTTT.

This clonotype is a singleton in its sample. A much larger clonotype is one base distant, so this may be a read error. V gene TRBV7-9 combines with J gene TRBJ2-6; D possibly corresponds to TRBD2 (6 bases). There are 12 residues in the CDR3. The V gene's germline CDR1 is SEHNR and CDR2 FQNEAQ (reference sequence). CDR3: CASRGGDNVLTF. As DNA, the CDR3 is TGTGCCAGCAGAGGAGGGGACAACGTCCTGACTTTC.

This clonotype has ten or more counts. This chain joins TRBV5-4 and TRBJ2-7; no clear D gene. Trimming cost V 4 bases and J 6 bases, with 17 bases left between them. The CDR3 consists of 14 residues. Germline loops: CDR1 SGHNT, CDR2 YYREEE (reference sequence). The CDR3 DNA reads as TGTGCCAGCAGCGTATGGGAAGGGCATGTCGAGCAGTACTTC. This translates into CASSVWEGHVEQYF.

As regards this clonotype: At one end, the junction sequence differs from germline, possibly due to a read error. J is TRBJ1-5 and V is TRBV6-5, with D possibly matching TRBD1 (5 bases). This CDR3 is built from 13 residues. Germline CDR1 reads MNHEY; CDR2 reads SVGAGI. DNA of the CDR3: TGTGCCAACAGTCGGGGGTGGGCTCAGCTCCAGCATTTT. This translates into CANSRGWAQLQHF.

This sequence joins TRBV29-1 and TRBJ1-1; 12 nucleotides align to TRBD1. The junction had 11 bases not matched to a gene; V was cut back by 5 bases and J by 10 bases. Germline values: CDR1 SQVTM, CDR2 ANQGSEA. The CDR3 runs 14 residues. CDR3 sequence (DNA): TGCAGCGTTTCGAGCTCCGGGACAGGGGGCACAGCTTTCTTT. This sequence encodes CSVSSSGTGGTAFF.

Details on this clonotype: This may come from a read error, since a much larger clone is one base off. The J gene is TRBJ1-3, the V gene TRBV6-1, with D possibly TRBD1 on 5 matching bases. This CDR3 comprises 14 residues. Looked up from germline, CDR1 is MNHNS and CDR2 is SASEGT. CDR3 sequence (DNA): TGTGCCGGCAGTTTGCAGGGCTCTGGAAACACCATATATTTT. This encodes CAGSLQGSGNTIYF.

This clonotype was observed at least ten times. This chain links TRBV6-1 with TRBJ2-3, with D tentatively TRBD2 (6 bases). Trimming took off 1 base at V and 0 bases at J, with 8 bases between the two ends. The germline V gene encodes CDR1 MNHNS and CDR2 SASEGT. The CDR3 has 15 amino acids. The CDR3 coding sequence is TGTGCCAGCAGTGAAGACGGGGGAAGCACAGATACGCAGTATTTT. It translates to CASSEDGGSTDTQYF.

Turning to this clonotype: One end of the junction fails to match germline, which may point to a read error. The DNA for the CDR3 is TGCACCAGCAACCCGTCAATCGGCGGGAGTATTGGAGTCACGCAGTATTTT. Its protein is CTSNPSIGGSIGVTQYF. The V call is TRBV4-1, the J call TRBJ2-3; TRBD2 matches at 7 bases. The CDR3 covers 17 residues. The germline V gene has CDR1 MGHRA and CDR2 YSYEKL.

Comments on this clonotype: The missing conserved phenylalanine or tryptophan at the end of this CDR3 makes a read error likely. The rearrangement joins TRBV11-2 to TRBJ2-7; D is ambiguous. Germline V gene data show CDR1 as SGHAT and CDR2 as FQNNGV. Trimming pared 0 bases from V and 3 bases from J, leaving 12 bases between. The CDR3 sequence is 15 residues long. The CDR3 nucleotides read TGTGCCAGCAGCTTAGATCGATGGCAGAGCTACGAGCAGTACTTA. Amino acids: CASSLDRWQSYEQYL.

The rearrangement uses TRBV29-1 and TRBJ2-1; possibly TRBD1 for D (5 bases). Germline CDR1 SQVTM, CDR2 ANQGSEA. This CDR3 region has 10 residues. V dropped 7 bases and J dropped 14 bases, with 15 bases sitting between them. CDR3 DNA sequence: TGCAGCGAGTTATCAGGGAAGAAGTTCTTC. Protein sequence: CSELSGKKFF.